The 18 T cell receptor beta chains in this list originate from one sample, sequenced in a study of cytomegalovirus exposure and HLA in healthy donors listed by TCRdb under 2017. Library method: the immunoSEQ multiplex PCR assay. For the multiplex PCR, a mixture combining 60 forward primers for TCR Vbeta segments and 13 reverse primers for TCR Jbeta segments was used. Imported from immuneACCESS, the table was reduced by TCRdb to in-frame sequences with V and J called. These copies leave out some clones; in studies compared against another copy, an unresolved V gene accounts for under half, and the cause of the remainder is not known. For this sample the table gives 150,000 to 200,000 clones, of which 75% to 90% were detected only once. More than 1.5% of the sample belongs to the ten largest clones. The sequenced material came from PBMCs. These receptor sequences come from a human donor in good health.

This clone appeared a few times. Other DNA sequences within the sample encode an identical CDR3. The chain is built from TRBV29-1 and TRBJ1-1; possibly TRBD1 for D (6 bases). V was shortened by 7 bases and J by 4 bases, with 16 bases between the two germline ends. CDR3 length: 13 amino acids. Germline lookup yields CDR1 SQVTM and CDR2 ANQGSEA. This chain's CDR3 is CSGVTGRGTEAFF. The CDR3 DNA reads TGCAGCGGGGTTACAGGGAGGGGCACTGAAGCTTTCTTT.

This sequence joins TRBV19 and TRBJ1-1, with TRBD1 as a possible D gene (6 bases). The germline V and J ends were trimmed by 8 bases and 5 bases, with 15 bases remaining between them. CDR1 and CDR2 (germline): LNHDA, SQIVND (reference sequence). This CDR3 has 13 residues. CDR3 in DNA: TGTGCCAGTGGCCAGGGGCGGAGGACTGAAGCTTTCTTT. This encodes CASGQGRRTEAFF.

V and J are TRBV5-6 and TRBJ1-4, with 7 positions matching TRBD1. This CDR3 has 15 residues. Germline CDR1 is SGHDT and CDR2 is YYEEEE. V shed 2 bases, J shed 4 bases, and the junction held 5 bases outside the gene matches. The CDR3 loop is CASSFLQGGNEKLFF. CDR3 bases: TGTGCCAGCAGCTTTCTCCAGGGGGGTAATGAAAAACTGTTTTTT.

The chain uses TRBV6-5 and TRBJ1-1; D is unresolved. Trimming took 4 bases from V and 11 from J, leaving 5 bases between them. Germline-derived CDR1 and CDR2 are MNHEY and SVGAGI. The CDR3 has 9 amino acids. CDR3 amino acids: CASSFPAFF. In nucleotides, the CDR3 is TGTGCCAGCAGTTTTCCGGCTTTCTTT.

This sequence joins TRBV11-2 and TRBJ2-2, with D unresolved. The CDR3 spans 13 residues. V was cut by 5 bases and J by 7 bases, with 11 bases left in between. CDR1 is SGHAT, CDR2 FQNNGV, per germline. In DNA form, the CDR3 reads TGTGCCAGCAGCATTGGTCAGGTCGGGGAGCTGTTTTTT. Amino acid sequence: CASSIGQVGELFF.

The V gene is TRBV5-4, the J gene TRBJ2-1, with 7 bases that match TRBD2. The trim removed 4 bases at V and 3 bases at J, leaving 4 bases unmatched. The CDR3 contains 14 residues. Germline values: CDR1 SGHNT, CDR2 YYREEE (reference sequence). The DNA of the CDR3 is TGTGCCAGCAGCGGGAGCGGGGTCTACAATGAGCAGTTCTTC. The encoded protein is CASSGSGVYNEQFF.

As regards this clone: The sample has other DNA sequences that encode this CDR3 too. This chain uses TRBV12-5 with TRBJ1-2; D unresolved. The length of the CDR3 is 13 residues. V shed 1 base and J shed 4 bases, with 7 bases lying between them. Germline CDR1 LGHNT, CDR2 FRNRAP. The DNA for the CDR3 is TGTGCTAGTGGTTTGGGGCAAATCTATGGCTACACCTTC. Residues: CASGLGQIYGYTF.

This clone was counted between two and nine times. The J gene is TRBJ2-5, the V gene TRBV9, with D possibly TRBD2 on 5 matching bases. Germline-derived CDR1 and CDR2 are SGDLS and YYNGEE. This CDR3 is built from 13 residues. V lost 0 bases and J 6 bases, leaving 9 bases between the germline ends. CDR3 sequence: CASSVDEGKTQYF. The CDR3 region has the DNA TGTGCCAGCAGCGTAGATGAGGGAAAGACCCAGTACTTC.

V is TRBV15 and J is TRBJ2-1, with 7 bases aligning to TRBD2. CDR1 is LNHNV and CDR2 is YYDKDF in the germline V gene (reference sequence). The V segment lost 3 bases and the J segment 4 bases; nucleotides outside the gene matches: 9. This CDR3 spans 16 amino acids. CDR3 region: CATSSALAGVYNEQFF. CDR3 nucleotide sequence: TGTGCCACCAGCAGCGCCCTCGCGGGGGTATACAATGAGCAGTTCTTC.

This clone was recorded a few times. V usage is TRBV7-6 and J usage is TRBJ1-6; 7 positions agree with TRBD1. V lost 1 base, J lost 5 bases, and 2 bases stayed unmatched. The CDR3 runs to 15 residues. The germline V gene has CDR1 SGHVS and CDR2 FNYEAQ. The CDR3 protein is CASSLEGQDNSPLHF. In nucleotides, the CDR3 is TGTGCCAGCAGCTTAGAAGGACAGGATAATTCACCCCTCCACTTT.

This rearrangement joins TRBV4-2 to TRBJ2-7; a weak D match, TRBD2 (6 bases). V lost 3 bases, J lost 1 base, and 16 bases lay in between. CDR3 length: 16 residues. Germline lookup yields CDR1 LGHNA and CDR2 YNFKEQ. CDR3 sequence (DNA): TGTGCCAGCAGCCATCCCAGCCGGGACTCATCCTACGAGCAGTACTTC. It codes for CASSHPSRDSSYEQYF.

Turning to this clone: This sample includes further DNA sequences coding for the same CDR3. The chain links TRBV4-1 to TRBJ2-7, with D unresolved. The CDR3 length is 14 residues. CDR1 and CDR2 (germline): MGHRA, YSYEKL. The V end was cut by 1 base, the J end by 0 bases, with 7 bases between. The DNA of the CDR3 is TGCGCCAGCAGCCAAGGTTCGGGCTCCTACGAGCAGTACTTC. Its translation: CASSQGSGSYEQYF.

The chain uses TRBV5-4 and TRBJ2-1, with 7 nucleotides matching TRBD2. Germline values: CDR1 SGHNT, CDR2 YYREEE (reference sequence). V dropped 0 bases and J dropped 2; count of bases not matched to a gene: 5. This CDR3 region has 16 residues. CDR3 sequence (DNA): TGTGCCAGCAGCTTGGACCGGGGGGTCGCCTACAATGAGCAGTTCTTC. This codes for CASSLDRGVAYNEQFF.

The chain carries TRBV9 and TRBJ2-7; possible D gene TRBD2, 6 bases. V was clipped by 0 bases and J by 3 bases, with 16 bases between them. Germline loops: CDR1 SGDLS, CDR2 YYNGEE. This CDR3 has 16 amino acids. The CDR3 loop is CASSVDPFLTSYEQYF. DNA of the CDR3: TGTGCCAGCAGCGTAGACCCGTTCTTGACTAGCTACGAGCAGTACTTC.

The chain links TRBV2 to TRBJ2-5, with 8 bases matching TRBD1. The V gene's germline CDR1 is SNHLY and CDR2 FYNNEI. The CDR3 loop spans 16 amino acids. The V gene end was trimmed by 5 bases and the J gene end by 4 bases; junction bases not matched to a gene: 12. CDR3 DNA sequence: TGTGCCAGCAGTCGACAGGGGACAGGCATCGGAGAGACCCAGTACTTC. Protein sequence: CASSRQGTGIGETQYF.

This chain uses TRBV2 with TRBJ2-5; a weak D match, TRBD1 (6 bases). CDR3 length: 16 amino acids. Germline V gene sequence: CDR1 SNHLY, CDR2 FYNNEI. V was shortened by 6 bases and J by 7 bases, with 24 bases between the two germline ends. The CDR3 loop is CASSPPGQPPRGTQYF. The CDR3 DNA follows: TGTGCCAGCAGCCCTCCGGGACAACCTCCCAGGGGGACCCAGTACTTC.

The chain employs TRBV6-5 and TRBJ2-5, with 11 positions matching TRBD2. V dropped 6 bases and J dropped 4; count of bases not matched to a gene: 7. Per germline, CDR1 MNHEY and CDR2 SVGAGI. The CDR3 consists of 15 residues. In DNA, the CDR3 is TGTGCCAGCAGCCCCTCCCTAGCGGGGGGAGAGACCCAGTACTTC. It encodes CASSPSLAGGETQYF.

DNA of the CDR3: TGTGCCAGCAGCGTTAGCGGGGGGTTAGAGACCCAGTACTTC. It yields the protein CASSVSGGLETQYF. V usage is TRBV9 and J usage is TRBJ2-5; TRBD2 matches 10 bases. Per the germline V gene, CDR1 is SGDLS and CDR2 is YYNGEE. Unmatched junction bases numbered 2, after V lost 2 bases and J lost 4 bases. The CDR3 is 14 residues long.